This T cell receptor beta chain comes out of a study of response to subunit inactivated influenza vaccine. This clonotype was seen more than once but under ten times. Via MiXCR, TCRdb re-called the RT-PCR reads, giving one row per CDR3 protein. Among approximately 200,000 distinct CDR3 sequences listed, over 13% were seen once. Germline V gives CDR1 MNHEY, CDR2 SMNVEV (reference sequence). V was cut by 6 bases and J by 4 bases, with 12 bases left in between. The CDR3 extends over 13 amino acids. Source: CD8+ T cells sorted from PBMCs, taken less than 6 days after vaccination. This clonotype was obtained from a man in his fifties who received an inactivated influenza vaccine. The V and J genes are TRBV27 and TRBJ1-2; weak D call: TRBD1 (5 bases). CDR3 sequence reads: CASSRGVAYGYTF. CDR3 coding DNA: TGTGCCAGCAGCCGGGGGGTAGCCTATGGCTACACCTTC.